The present entry profiles one T cell receptor gamma chain with its context. Antigen: not known. These data are taken from a study of Vδ1+ human thymocytes. Broader study findings: In the thymus, TRG and TRD repertoires looked highly polyclonal with Gaussian CDR3 lengths. Bulk data may be misread because of unexpected Vdelta2 sequences.

Extracted RNA was reverse transcribed into cDNA. The CDR3 regions were amplified by multiplex PCR from V-gene primers to a constant-region primer. TCRdb redid the clone calls on the multiplex PCR reads with CATT. The data hold about 23,000 gamma-chain clones, with 12% to 15% observed a single time. This CDR3 has 14 residues. V was clipped by 1 base and J by 3 bases; unmatched bases: 6. Germline V gene lookup returns CDR1 VTNTFY and CDR2 YDVSTARD (reference sequence). The sequence was obtained from a child under two years old who had congenital heart surgery. The gene calls are TRGV3 and TRGJ1 or TRGJ2. The sample taken for sequencing was Vdelta1+ gamma-delta thymocytes from the thymus. Subset noted: FACS-sorted CD3+ TCRalphabeta- TCRVdelta1+ TCRVdelta2- thymocytes. CDR3 sequence reads: CATWDSAGYYKKLF. CDR3 bases: TGTGCCACCTGGGACAGCGCTGGTTATTATAAGAAACTCTTT.